This TCR beta chain was obtained from a study of blood T cells in healthy people across ages (dated by TCRdb to the mid-2010s). In terms of the full investigation: Template switching captured roughly one uniquely barcoded TCR beta cDNA molecule per two T cells in model experiments. Donors of different ages were randomly distributed across sequencing lanes to avoid experimental bias. Donors were grouped into four age groups: young (average roughly 17 years), middle-aged (39), aged (over 55) and long-lived (approximately 82). Age-related changes in TCR beta repertoire diversity were measured in the study by deep sequencing normalized with unique cDNA molecular identifiers. For two donors (one aged 18 to 30 and one aged 80 or older), the study analyzed two additional independent replicas of 1 million unique cDNA reads from the same blood draw.

Deletion took 1 base off V and 6 bases off J, with a span of 13 bases between the germline ends. From cysteine to phenylalanine, the CDR3 is 14 amino acids long. Only the CDR3 region is kept as DNA, spanning 42 bases read in frame from base 1. CDR1 and CDR2, looked up from the germline V gene, are LGHNA and YNFKEQ. The library was built by means of 5' RACE. Sequenced using an Illumina HiSeq 2500. A second roughly 6 to 11 cycle PCR used a sample-barcoded 5' primer and a J-beta primer mix. A template-switch 5' adaptor carrying 12 random nucleotides introduced a unique molecular identifier onto each TCR beta cDNA molecule. Each sample yielded at least 3 million CDR3-containing paired-end reads. The Mint cDNA synthesis kit, primed by a TRBC-specific oligonucleotide, was used to synthesize first-strand cDNA from all RNA. Following uracil-DNA glycosylase treatment, a first 18-cycle PCR with universal primers M1SS and BC2_uni_R was performed on all cDNA. As for the original processing: For normalization, 1 million high-quality reads were randomly selected from each sample, with every read carrying a distinct molecular identifier. Reads sharing molecular identifiers were discarded rather than binned into consensus sequences. CDR3 identification, clonotype clustering and error correction used MiTCR with a Q25 quality threshold and the strictest error-elimination algorithm. A nonparametric unseen species model with Euler transformation was used to estimate a lower bound on total TCR beta diversity. TCRdb itself trimmed the public reads at Q25 with fastp, ran MiXCR and retained productive beta chains. Each CDR3 protein gets just one entry, which takes the most common genes and DNA from the rows behind it. These V and J calls derive from TCRdb rather than the authors' analysis. Recorded for this sample are 600,000 or so distinct CDR3 sequences; 20% to 25% of them occurred a single time. Under 4% of the sample goes to the ten largest clones.

The investigation overall reported the following: Because donor CMV infection status was unknown, age-related changes in expanded clonotypes were potentially confounded. Observed TCR beta diversity per million T cells fell roughly linearly with age, and a significant reduction was already apparent by age around 40. Since profiling was done on bulk unsorted PBMCs, naive and antigen-experienced compartments could not be conclusively compared. The percentage of naive T cells measured by flow cytometry correlated strongly with observed TCR beta diversity. Compared with the aged group, the long-lived group had more naive CD4+ T cells, fewer expanded clones and increased TCR diversity, a pattern suggesting age selection. Estimates of total diversity from one million sequenced T cells were regarded as lower bounds and underestimates.

The donors were roughly 39 Caucasian individuals from Russia, aged 6 to 90 years, who were systemically healthy. Each donor gave about 10 milliliters of peripheral blood, drawn into EDTA-treated Vacutainer tubes. Ficoll-Paque density-gradient centrifugation was used to isolate PBMCs, with at least 7 million per sample. Total RNA was extracted from PBMCs with Trizol reagent, with at least 6 micrograms obtained per sample. Naive CD45RAhigh/CD27high T cell percentages were measured by flow cytometry on a PBMC aliquot from every donor. Turning to this clonotype: No antigen is known for it. No base quality information exists; no much larger clone differs at one position.

The sequence joins TRBV4-2 to TRBJ2-7, with no confident D gene call. The receptor comes from a man between 65 and 85 years old in good health. Specimen: blood. CDR3 protein: CASSQGPLPGEQYF. The nucleotide sequence reads TGTGCCAGCAGCCAAGGTCCTTTACCTGGCGAGCAGTACTTC.